This is a list of T cell receptor beta chains from one sample in a study of type 1 regulatory T cells. TCRdb analysed the reads with MiXCR anew, one entry per CDR3 protein. The sample lists about 19,000 distinct CDR3 sequences; roughly 10% were seen once. The sample taken for sequencing was CD4+ T cells, either the whole sample or a sorted fraction (not recorded which). The receptors derive from a human donor in good health. Both conserved end residues are trimmed from each CDR3. Fields, in order: V gene, D gene, J gene, CDR3 length, CDR3 protein. A D gene is named only where the DNA matches it firmly.

v_call: TRBV19
d_call: -
j_call: TRBJ2-2
cdr3_length: 14
cdr3_aa: AATRKGGTNTGELF

v_call: TRBV6-5
d_call: -
j_call: TRBJ1-6
cdr3_length: 13
cdr3_aa: ASSYDRGGNSPLH

v_call: TRBV7-2
d_call: -
j_call: TRBJ1-6
cdr3_length: 12
cdr3_aa: ASSLAGFNSPLH

v_call: TRBV7-2
d_call: -
j_call: TRBJ2-2
cdr3_length: 13
cdr3_aa: ASSLLGPEAGELF

v_call: TRBV19
d_call: TRBD1
j_call: TRBJ1-5
cdr3_length: 16
cdr3_aa: ASSIGFFRQGYGQPQH

v_call: TRBV7-2
d_call: -
j_call: TRBJ2-7
cdr3_length: 12
cdr3_aa: ASSKGGTQYEQY

v_call: TRBV7-9
d_call: TRBD2
j_call: TRBJ2-1
cdr3_length: 15
cdr3_aa: ASSITGTSELDNEQF

v_call: TRBV9
d_call: -
j_call: TRBJ2-2
cdr3_length: 12
cdr3_aa: ASSSEGGTGELF

v_call: TRBV20-1
d_call: TRBD1
j_call: TRBJ1-5
cdr3_length: 13
cdr3_aa: SARSPGQPNQPQH

v_call: TRBV5-1
d_call: TRBD2
j_call: TRBJ2-3
cdr3_length: 20
cdr3_aa: ASSSFPSRTGTSGLLTDTQY

v_call: TRBV7-3
d_call: TRBD2
j_call: TRBJ2-1
cdr3_length: 16
cdr3_aa: ASSLKGWSRTSYNEQF

v_call: TRBV4-2
d_call: TRBD2
j_call: TRBJ2-1
cdr3_length: 13
cdr3_aa: ASSQSGTSGNWQF

v_call: TRBV5-1
d_call: TRBD1
j_call: TRBJ2-2
cdr3_length: 15
cdr3_aa: ASSLQPGQGGTGELF

v_call: TRBV10-3
d_call: -
j_call: TRBJ2-4
cdr3_length: 14
cdr3_aa: AISESASTAKNIQY

v_call: TRBV5-4
d_call: TRBD2
j_call: TRBJ2-1
cdr3_length: 14
cdr3_aa: ASSLPLAALRNEQF

v_call: TRBV7-2
d_call: -
j_call: TRBJ2-2
cdr3_length: 9
cdr3_aa: ASSRYRELF

v_call: TRBV20-1
d_call: -
j_call: TRBJ1-6
cdr3_length: 14
cdr3_aa: SARDSAGSYNSPLH